Listed here are 10 T cell receptor beta chains from one sample, sequenced in a study of T cells in Graves' hyperthyroidism and ophthalmopathy. Amplification yielded TCR beta CDR3 regions, with RNA transcripts as the source. First-round RT-PCR with HTBI primers amplified the TCR CDR3 region. From the multiplex PCR reads, TCRdb called clonotypes with MiXCR, one entry per CDR3 protein. The data show around 440,000 distinct CDR3 sequences, 15% to 18% seen once. Specimen: blood. The receptors originated from a woman aged 18-35 years with Graves' hyperthyroidism.

This clonotype was observed a single time. This chain connects TRBV29-1 to TRBJ1-3; TRBD1 aligns across 9 bases. The germline V gene has CDR1 SQVTM and CDR2 ANQGSEA. The CDR3 consists of 15 residues. The chain's CDR3 is CGASTPGQGADTIYF. CDR3 bases: TGCGGCGCGTCGACTCCGGGACAGGGTGCGGACACCATATATTTT.

In its sample, this clonotype was seen many times. This chain joins TRBV27 and TRBJ1-5; D is unresolved. Germline CDR1 MNHEY, CDR2 SMNVEV (reference sequence). V lost 3 bases and J 0 bases, leaving 9 bases between the germline ends. This CDR3 comprises 15 residues. CDR3 residues: CASSFVGYSNQPQHF. The CDR3 DNA reads as TGTGCCAGCAGTTTTGTAGGTTATAGCAATCAGCCCCAGCATTTT.

This clonotype was counted at least ten times. This chain connects TRBV2 to TRBJ2-7, with 16 bases lining up with TRBD2. V lost 0 bases to trimming and J lost 2 bases; unmatched junction nucleotides: 7. Germline V gene lookup returns CDR1 SNHLY and CDR2 FYNNEI. CDR3 size: 19 residues. CDR3 sequence (DNA): TGTGCCAGCAGTGAAGCGGGACTAGCGGGGGGGCAGGGCACCTACGAGCAGTACTTC. As protein: CASSEAGLAGGQGTYEQYF.

This clonotype was found many times. V usage is TRBV3-1 and J usage is TRBJ2-7; the D is unclear. The CDR3 contains 12 residues. In germline, CDR1 is LGHDT, CDR2 YNNKEL (reference sequence). Trimming stripped 1 base from V and 6 bases from J, with 7 bases between. The DNA for the CDR3 is TGTGCCAGCAGCCAAGGCCCAGCCGAGCAGTACTTC. Translating it yields CASSQGPAEQYF.

This clonotype was found many times. The chain is built from TRBV20-1 and TRBJ2-3; 11 bases are a match to TRBD2. Germline loops: CDR1 DFQATT, CDR2 SNEGSKA (reference sequence). Unmatched junction bases numbered 5, after V lost 5 bases and J lost 4 bases. This CDR3 spans 14 amino acids. The CDR3 here is CSARSGGVADTQYF. The DNA of the CDR3 is TGCAGTGCTCGTAGCGGGGGGGTCGCAGATACGCAGTATTTT.

This clonotype was counted at least ten times. V is TRBV6-1 and J is TRBJ1-5, with D maybe TRBD1 (6 bases). The CDR3 is made up of 14 amino acids. The germline V gene has CDR1 MNHNS and CDR2 SASEGT. Trimming cost V 8 bases and J 3 bases, with 14 bases left between them. The CDR3 spells CASADQGYNQPQHF. In DNA form, the CDR3 reads TGTGCCAGCGCCGATCAGGGGTACAATCAGCCCCAGCATTTT.

This clonotype was counted many times. The V call is TRBV3-1, the J call TRBJ1-3, with 7 nucleotides matching TRBD1. V shed 5 bases, J shed 11 bases, and the junction held 12 bases outside the gene matches. The CDR3 has 14 amino acids. Germline-derived CDR1 and CDR2 are LGHDT and YNNKEL (reference sequence). The CDR3 nucleotides are TGTGCCAGCAGCTACCGGGACAGAGGATTGCCCATATATTTT. This translates into CASSYRDRGLPIYF. Full variable domain (rest looked up from reference TRBV3-1 and TRBJ1-3): DTAVSQTPKYLVTQMGNDKSIKCEQNLGHDTMYWYKQDSKKFLKIMFSYNNKELIINETVPNRFSPKSPDKAHLNLHINSLELGDSAVYFCASSYRDRGLPIYFGEGSWLTVV.

This clonotype has a count of ten or more. V usage is TRBV6-2 or TRBV6-3 and J usage is TRBJ1-5; 7 bases fit TRBD1. The germline gives CDR1 MNHEY, CDR2 SVGEGT. The ends lost 5 bases at V and 6 bases at J; junction bases unmatched: 10. This CDR3 contains 15 residues. The CDR3 DNA follows: TGTGCCAGCAGTCTTCGACAGGGACGGGGTCAGCCCCAGCATTTT. Amino acids: CASSLRQGRGQPQHF.

The chain joins TRBV20-1 to TRBJ2-1, with a weak D call TRBD2 (5 bases). Germline V gives CDR1 DFQATT, CDR2 SNEGSKA (reference sequence). V lost 4 bases, J lost 2 bases, and 9 bases lay in between. This CDR3 spans 13 amino acids. The CDR3 loop reads CSANGLAYNEQFF. The DNA of the CDR3 is TGCAGTGCTAATGGACTGGCCTACAATGAGCAGTTCTTC.

This clonotype has just a few counts. V gene TRBV20-1 combines with J gene TRBJ2-5; 8 bases map to TRBD2. The CDR3 runs 15 residues. Germline assignment: CDR1 DFQATT and CDR2 SNEGSKA (reference sequence). The V segment lost 2 bases and the J segment 4 bases; nucleotides outside the gene matches: 9. CDR3 region: CSARFSGTPGETQYF. CDR3 DNA: TGCAGTGCTAGATTTAGCGGGACCCCGGGAGAGACCCAGTACTTC.